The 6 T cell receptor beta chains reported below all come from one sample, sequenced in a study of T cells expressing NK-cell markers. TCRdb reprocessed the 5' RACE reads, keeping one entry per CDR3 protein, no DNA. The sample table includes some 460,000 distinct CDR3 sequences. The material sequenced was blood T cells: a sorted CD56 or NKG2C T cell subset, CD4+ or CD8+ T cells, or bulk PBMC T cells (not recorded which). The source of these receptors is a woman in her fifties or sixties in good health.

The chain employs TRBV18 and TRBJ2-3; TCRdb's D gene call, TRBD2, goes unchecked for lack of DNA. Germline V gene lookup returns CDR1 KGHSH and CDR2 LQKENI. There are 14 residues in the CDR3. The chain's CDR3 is CASSPGLAGDTQYF.

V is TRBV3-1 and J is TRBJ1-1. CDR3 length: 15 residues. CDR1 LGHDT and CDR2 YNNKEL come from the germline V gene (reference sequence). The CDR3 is CASSDTLGVFTEAFF.

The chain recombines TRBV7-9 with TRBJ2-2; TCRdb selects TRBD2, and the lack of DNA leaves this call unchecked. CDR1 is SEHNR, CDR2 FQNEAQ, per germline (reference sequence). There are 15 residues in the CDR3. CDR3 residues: CASRVGQGQTGELFF.

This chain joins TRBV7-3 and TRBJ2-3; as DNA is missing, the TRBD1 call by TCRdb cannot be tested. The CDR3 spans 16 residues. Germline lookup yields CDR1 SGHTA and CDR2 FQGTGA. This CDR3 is CASSPQASDGTDTQYF.

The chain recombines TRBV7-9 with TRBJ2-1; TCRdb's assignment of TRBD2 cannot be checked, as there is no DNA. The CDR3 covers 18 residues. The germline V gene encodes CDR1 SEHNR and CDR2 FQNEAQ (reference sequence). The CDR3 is CASVGTVGTSGSNNEQFF.

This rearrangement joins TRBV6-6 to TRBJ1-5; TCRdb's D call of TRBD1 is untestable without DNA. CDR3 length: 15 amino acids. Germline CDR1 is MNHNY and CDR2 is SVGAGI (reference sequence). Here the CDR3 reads CASSSQTGSNQPQHF.